The T cell receptor beta chain under discussion was sequenced for a study of blood T cell repertoires in COVID-19. Participant ages covered roughly 18 to 90 years across about two dozen US areas. Some clones are missing from TCRdb's copy, which holds only in-frame ones; the method was immunoSEQ multiplex PCR. The table includes some 120,000 clones, 83% detected once. This CDR3 comprises 14 residues. CDR1 LNHDA and CDR2 SQIVND come from the germline V gene (reference sequence). V was pared by 5 bases and J by 8 bases, with 16 bases between. This TCR was recovered from a man aged 25-45 years who had recovered from COVID-19. Sequencing was done on a sample of PBMCs or T cells enriched from blood (not recorded which). This chain uses TRBV19 with TRBJ2-1; possibly TRBD2 for D (6 bases). CDR3 residues: CASSPGTSFYEQFF. CDR3 nucleotides: TGTGCCAGTAGTCCCGGAACTAGCTTTTATGAGCAGTTCTTC.